Sequencing of this T cell receptor beta chain was carried out in a study of T cell responses to AZD1222 COVID-19 vaccine. Turning to the study itself: Second-dose intervals near 4 or 12 weeks were combined.

Here immunoSEQ multiplex PCR was the method, and the copy in TCRdb shows in-frame clones only, minus some. The sample consists of 120,000 or so clones, roughly nine tenths of them appearing once. Germline trimming cut 2 bases from V and 4 bases from J; bases unmatched to any gene: 6. Looked up from germline, CDR1 is SGHRS and CDR2 is YFSETQ. The CDR3 is 15 residues long. This rearrangement joins TRBV5-1 to TRBJ2-1, with TRBD1 matching over 7 bases. This TCR was sampled from an adult in good health. This sample comprised peripheral blood, obtained on day 0 of AZD1222 vaccination. This CDR3 reads CASSLGQATYNEQFF. The CDR3 DNA sequence: TGCGCCAGCAGCTTAGGACAGGCAACTTACAATGAGCAGTTCTTC.